Each of the 26 T cell receptor beta chains below was sequenced from the same sample in a study of beta chain features in type 1 diabetes. The study reverse transcribed the entire isolated RNA, so it sequenced expressed TCRB transcripts. Sequenced by immunoSEQ multiplex PCR; TCRdb stores in-frame clones only, minus some. The sample has under 450,000 clones, roughly 16% seen once. Sequenced sample: naive CD4+ T cells from blood. The source of these receptors is a woman in her late teens or twenties in good health.

This clone was detected a few times. The V call is TRBV7-8, the J call TRBJ2-1; a possible D gene is TRBD1 (7 bases). From germline, CDR1 is SGHVS and CDR2 FQNEAQ. The V end lost 5 bases, the J end lost 0 bases, and 14 bases lay between the germline ends. The CDR3 length is 16 residues. CDR3 DNA sequence: TGTGCCAGCAGCCCGGGGGACAGACCCTCCTACAATGAGCAGTTCTTC. Translation gives CASSPGDRPSYNEQFF.

This clone was counted only a few times. The chain combines TRBV7-2 with TRBJ2-7; D ambiguous. Deletions cut 3 bases from V and 6 bases from J, with 9 bases between. Germline V gene data show CDR1 as SGHTA and CDR2 as FQGNSA. The CDR3 covers 12 residues. This chain's CDR3 is CASSLRGTEQYF. CDR3 DNA: TGTGCCAGCAGCTTGCGCGGAACCGAGCAGTACTTC.

This clone was seen a handful of times. The chain uses TRBV5-1 and TRBJ2-7; perhaps TRBD2 as D (6 bases). Trimming removed 6 bases at V and 4 bases at J, with 17 bases between. Per germline, CDR1 SGHRS and CDR2 YFSETQ. The CDR3 is 14 amino acids. The CDR3 loop reads CASNPAGTTYEQYF. CDR3 DNA sequence: TGCGCCAGCAACCCAGCGGGCACAACGTACGAGCAGTACTTC.

In its sample, this clone was seen a few times. CDR3 nucleotide sequence: TGTGCCAGCTCAAACTACAGGGACACTGAAGCTTTCTTT. This encodes CASSNYRDTEAFF. This chain connects TRBV18 to TRBJ1-1; D possibly corresponds to TRBD1 (6 bases). V lost 5 bases and J lost 3, with 10 bases in between. The CDR3 runs to 13 residues. CDR1 and CDR2 from the germline V gene are KGHSH and LQKENI.

This clone showed up just a few times. The V gene is TRBV29-1, the J gene TRBJ1-1, with TRBD1 as a possible D gene (5 bases). Germline CDR1 reads SQVTM; CDR2 reads ANQGSEA. V was cut by 5 bases and J by 1 base, with 17 bases left in between. This CDR3 is built from 15 residues. The CDR3 sequence is CSVFTPGLRNTEAFF. CDR3 DNA: TGCAGCGTTTTCACCCCGGGACTCCGGAACACTGAAGCTTTCTTT.

The rearrangement links TRBV7-9 to TRBJ2-3, with 8 bases lining up with TRBD1. The CDR3 totals 19 residues. Trimming cost V 7 bases and J 1 base; bases outside gene matches: 19. Germline V gives CDR1 SEHNR, CDR2 FQNEAQ (reference sequence). As DNA, the CDR3 is TGTGCCAGCATCCAAAGGACAGGGAACCCCACCTCTCGCACAGATACGCAGTATTTT. It specifies CASIQRTGNPTSRTDTQYF.

This clone was detected only a few times. This chain joins TRBV7-2 and TRBJ2-1; 9 bases agree with TRBD1. Germline CDR1 and CDR2: SGHTA and FQGNSA. CDR3 length: 11 residues. V was pared by 5 bases and J by 15 bases, with 5 bases of the junction left unmatched. Here the CDR3 DNA reads TGTGCCAGCAGCCTGGACAGGGGCCTGTTCTTC. This codes for CASSLDRGLFF.

This rearrangement joins TRBV7-9 to TRBJ2-1; 9 positions agree with TRBD1. Trimming removed 6 bases from V and 7 bases from J; junction bases left unmatched: 10. This CDR3 has 15 residues. In germline, CDR1 is SEHNR, CDR2 FQNEAQ (reference sequence). The CDR3: CASSHPGQGTNEQFF. The CDR3 DNA follows: TGTGCCAGCAGTCATCCGGGACAGGGTACGAATGAGCAGTTCTTC.

The rearrangement joins TRBV11-1 to TRBJ2-6; the D is unclear. Looked up from germline, CDR1 is SGHAT and CDR2 is FQDESV (reference sequence). The CDR3 length is 13 residues. The V end was cut by 3 bases, the J end by 4 bases, with 4 bases between. In nucleotides, the CDR3 is TGTGCCAGCAGCTTTAGCGGGGCCAACGTCCTGACTTTC. Amino acids: CASSFSGANVLTF. Drawing the rest from reference TRBV11-1 and TRBJ2-6, the complete variable domain is EAEVAQSPRYKITEKSQAVAFWCDPISGHATLYWYRQILGQGPELLVQFQDESVVDDSQLPKDRFSAERLKGVDSTLKIQPAELGDSAMYLCASSFSGANVLTFGAGSRLTVL.

The V and J genes are TRBV12-5 and TRBJ1-5; D is unclear. The CDR3 contains 15 residues. Trimming cost V 1 base and J 5 bases, with 12 bases left between them. The germline gives CDR1 LGHNT, CDR2 FRNRAP. CDR3 sequence (DNA): TGTGCTAGTGGTTTGGAAGGCCAGACTTATCAGCCCCAGCATTTT. Encoded protein: CASGLEGQTYQPQHF.

This clone appeared a few times. The gene calls are TRBV7-2 and TRBJ2-3, with 7 positions matching TRBD2. Trimming took 5 bases from V and 2 from J; bases not matched to a gene: 10. Germline lookup yields CDR1 SGHTA and CDR2 FQGNSA. This CDR3 is built from 16 residues. The CDR3 loop reads CASSPLLGGNTDTQYF. In DNA form, the CDR3 reads TGTGCCAGCAGCCCGCTCTTGGGAGGGAACACAGATACGCAGTATTTT.

This clone was picked up a small number of times. Other DNA sequences in this sample translate to the same CDR3. V and J are TRBV18 and TRBJ1-1; no reliable D call. The germline CDR1 and CDR2 sequences are KGHSH and LQKENI. Trimming took 2 bases from V and 5 from J, leaving 9 bases between them. This CDR3 has 13 residues. CDR3 nucleotides: TGTGCCAGCTCACCAGGGCAGACGACTGAAGCTTTCTTT. Its translation is CASSPGQTTEAFF.

This clone has only a few counts. The J gene is TRBJ2-7, the V gene TRBV20-1; D ambiguous. CDR1 is DFQATT, CDR2 SNEGSKA, per germline (reference sequence). Trimming removed 3 bases at V and 3 bases at J, with 6 bases between. This CDR3 is 11 amino acids long. CDR3 protein: CSASRSYEQYF. In nucleotides, the CDR3 is TGCAGTGCTAGTCGCAGCTACGAGCAGTACTTC.

This clone has only a few counts. The J gene is TRBJ2-5, the V gene TRBV14; unclear D gene. This CDR3 comprises 13 residues. V gave up 4 bases and J gave up 5 bases, with 11 bases separating them. Germline V gives CDR1 SGHDN, CDR2 FVKESK. The chain's CDR3 is CASSRRVRETQYF. CDR3 bases: TGTGCCAGCAGCCGCCGCGTTCGGGAGACCCAGTACTTC.

This rearrangement joins TRBV5-1 to TRBJ1-1, with TRBD1 matching 10 bases. V was pared by 4 bases and J by 3 bases, with 6 bases of the junction left unmatched. The CDR3 has 15 amino acids. CDR1 SGHRS and CDR2 YFSETQ come from the germline V gene. CDR3 protein: CASSRTGTGDTEAFF. CDR3 DNA sequence: TGCGCCAGCAGCCGAACCGGGACAGGGGACACTGAAGCTTTCTTT.

This rearrangement joins TRBV18 to TRBJ1-5; TRBD1 agrees at 7 bases. The CDR3 extends over 15 amino acids. The trim removed 5 bases at V and 2 bases at J, leaving 6 bases unmatched. Germline CDR1 reads KGHSH; CDR2 reads LQKENI. CDR3 coding DNA: TGTGCCAGCTCAGCGGGACAGCTAGGCAATCAGCCCCAGCATTTT. Protein sequence: CASSAGQLGNQPQHF.

This clone showed up just a few times. The chain has TRBV4-3 and TRBJ2-7; D remains ambiguous. The CDR3 sequence is 13 residues long. Germline-derived CDR1 and CDR2 are LGHNA and YSLEER. V was cut by 1 base and J by 6 bases, with 10 bases left in between. For the CDR3, the DNA is TGCGCCAGCAGCCAAGGTGGAGAAACCGAGCAGTACTTC. This sequence encodes CASSQGGETEQYF.

This clone was found a few times. The V gene is TRBV10-3, the J gene TRBJ2-2; TRBD1 agrees at 9 bases. Trimming removed 4 bases from V and 2 bases from J; junction bases left unmatched: 5. The CDR3 runs to 16 residues. CDR1 is ENHRY, CDR2 SYGVKD, per germline. CDR3 nucleotide sequence: TGTGCCATCAGTGCGGGGGACAGGGCCAACACCGGGGAGCTGTTTTTT. Encoded protein: CAISAGDRANTGELFF.

The rearrangement joins TRBV10-1 to TRBJ2-3, with a possible D match to TRBD2 (6 bases). The CDR3 consists of 15 residues. Deletions cut 2 bases from V and 1 base from J, with 10 bases between. Germline V CDR1 and CDR2: WNHNN, SYGVQD (reference sequence). CDR3 sequence: CASSEVSGGTDTQYF. CDR3 nucleotides: TGCGCCAGCAGTGAGGTTAGCGGAGGCACAGATACGCAGTATTTT.

This clone was observed a few times. The chain has TRBV18 and TRBJ2-1, with D maybe TRBD2 (6 bases). CDR3 size: 17 residues. V gave up 2 bases and J gave up 0 bases, with 14 bases separating them. The germline CDR1 and CDR2 sequences are KGHSH and LQKENI. CDR3 bases: TGTGCCAGCTCACCAGTCGTTAGCGGCACCTCCTACAATGAGCAGTTCTTC. Amino acids: CASSPVVSGTSYNEQFF. Filled out from reference TRBV18 and TRBJ2-1, the complete variable domain reads NAGVMQNPRHLVRRRGQEARLRCSPMKGHSHVYWYRQLPEEGLKFMVYLQKENIIDESGMPKERFSAEFPKEGPSILRIQQVVRGDSAAYFCASSPVVSGTSYNEQFFGPGTRLTVL.

The chain carries TRBV10-3 and TRBJ2-7; 7 bases are shared with TRBD2. After removal of 9 bases from V and 7 bases from J, the junction contained 18 bases not matched to a gene. CDR3 length equals 15 residues. Germline V gives CDR1 ENHRY, CDR2 SYGVKD. The DNA of the CDR3 is TGTGCCATACATGTGGGAGGCGGGAGCCTCGAGGAGCAGTACTTC. Its protein product is CAIHVGGGSLEEQYF.

The chain employs TRBV7-8 and TRBJ2-7; weak D call: TRBD2 (5 bases). Germline values: CDR1 SGHVS, CDR2 FQNEAQ. The V end was cut by 0 bases, the J end by 4 bases, with 16 bases between. The CDR3 spans 16 residues. DNA for the CDR3: TGTGCCAGCAGCTTAGCGCTTAGCGCCCTTTTGTACGAGCAGTACTTC. It translates to CASSLALSALLYEQYF.

The CDR3 DNA sequence: TGTGCCTGGAGCAATTGGGGGGGAGTGACCTACGAGCAGTACTTC. Protein: CAWSNWGGVTYEQYF. The chain couples TRBV30 to TRBJ2-7, with 7 bases lining up with TRBD2. Germline CDR1 and CDR2: GTSNPN and SVGIG (reference sequence). V lost 3 bases, J lost 2 bases, and 10 bases stayed unmatched. This CDR3 has 15 residues.

This chain links TRBV15 with TRBJ2-5; D gene unclear. This CDR3 has 16 amino acids. V was pared by 0 bases and J by 2 bases, with 13 bases between. Germline V lookup: CDR1 LNHNV, CDR2 YYDKDF (reference sequence). The DNA for the CDR3 is TGTGCCACCAGCAGAGAGACCACTCGGCGGCAAGAGACCCAGTACTTC. Its protein is CATSRETTRRQETQYF. Looking up the rest from reference TRBV15 and TRBJ2-5 gives the full variable domain: DAMVIQNPRYQVTQFGKPVTLSCSQTLNHNVMYWYQQKSSQAPKLLFHYYDKDFNNEADTPDNFQSRRPNTSFCFLDIRSPGLGDTAMYLCATSRETTRRQETQYFGPGTRLLVL.

The chain has TRBV10-1 and TRBJ2-3, with 7 bases lining up with TRBD2. The CDR3 spans 15 residues. Trimming took 3 bases from V and 3 from J; bases not matched to a gene: 6. CDR1 and CDR2 (germline): WNHNN, SYGVQD (reference sequence). CDR3 loop: CASSDLQRGTDTQYF. CDR3 DNA sequence: TGCGCCAGCAGTGACCTCCAGCGGGGAACAGATACGCAGTATTTT.

This clone occurred a few times. V gene TRBV7-7 combines with J gene TRBJ2-5; 7 nucleotides match TRBD1. The V gene end was trimmed by 1 base and the J gene end by 5 bases; junction bases not matched to a gene: 4. There are 14 residues in the CDR3. CDR1 and CDR2 (germline): SSHAT, FNYEAQ (reference sequence). This CDR3 is CASSLEGGRETQYF. In DNA, the CDR3 is TGTGCCAGCAGCTTAGAAGGGGGCAGGGAGACCCAGTACTTC.